The 13 T cell receptor beta chains given below trace back to one sample, sequenced in a study of T cell therapy after organ transplantation. The antigens for these receptors are not known. The assay was immunoSEQ multiplex PCR, and TCRdb's table has in-frame clones only and misses some. The sample lists thousands of clones; approximately 74% were seen once. As for time point: 4-8 weeks after completion of therapy. Sequencing used CD8+ T cells from blood, obtained after autologous CMV-specific T cell therapy. Receptors originate from a human patient who had received a solid organ transplant and had CMV disease. The graft donor may have contributed some T cells.

The CDR3 here is CASSEASGVRNNEQFF. DNA for the CDR3: TGTGCCAGCAGTGAAGCCTCAGGAGTTCGCAACAATGAGCAGTTCTTC. This sequence joins TRBV6-1 and TRBJ2-1; D is ambiguous. Trimming shortened V by 0 bases and J by 5 bases, and 14 bases separated the two germline ends. The V gene's germline CDR1 is MNHNS and CDR2 SASEGT. The CDR3 consists of 16 residues.

J is TRBJ1-5 and V is TRBV27, with a possible D match to TRBD1 (6 bases). Germline V CDR1 and CDR2: MNHEY, SMNVEV (reference sequence). Trimming shortened V by 5 bases and J by 1 base, and 12 bases separated the two germline ends. This CDR3 region has 15 residues. The CDR3: CASSVQGASNQPQHF. The DNA of the CDR3 is TGTGCCAGCAGTGTACAGGGAGCGAGCAATCAGCCCCAGCATTTT.

DNA for the CDR3: TGTGCCTGGATTGGCCCGGTCTTGAGGGACGATCGTGCCTACGAGCAGTACTTC. Its translation is CAWIGPVLRDDRAYEQYF. This chain uses TRBV30 with TRBJ2-7, with D perhaps given as TRBD1 or TRBD2 (5 bases each). V was clipped by 4 bases and J by 2 bases, with 27 bases between them. Germline CDR1 is GTSNPN and CDR2 is SVGIG (reference sequence). This CDR3 has 18 residues.

CDR3 bases: TGTGCCAGTACTTATAGGGACACTGAAGCTTTCTTT. This sequence encodes CASTYRDTEAFF. J is TRBJ1-1 and V is TRBV19; the D is unclear. This CDR3 is 12 amino acids long. Germline V lookup: CDR1 LNHDA, CDR2 SQIVND (reference sequence). Between the trimmed V and J ends, which lost 7 bases and 3 bases, there was a span of 9 bases.

This clone is deemed medium-sized. This rearrangement joins TRBV27 to TRBJ2-7; 9 bases match TRBD2. V lost 7 bases to trimming and J lost 3 bases; unmatched junction nucleotides: 10. The CDR3 spans 15 residues. Per the germline V gene, CDR1 is MNHEY and CDR2 is SMNVEV (reference sequence). The CDR3 sequence: CASTHPAGGIYEQYF. The CDR3 nucleotides read TGTGCCAGCACCCACCCTGCGGGAGGGATCTACGAGCAGTACTTC.

This clone was counted a single time. The genes are TRBV6-6 and TRBJ1-1; D is unresolved. The CDR3 contains 12 residues. Between the trimmed V and J ends, which lost 0 bases and 1 base, there was a span of 0 bases. From germline, CDR1 is MNHNY and CDR2 SVGAGI (reference sequence). DNA for the CDR3: TGTGCCAGCAGTTACTCGAACACTGAAGCTTTCTTT. Its protein product is CASSYSNTEAFF.

The chain is built from TRBV28 and TRBJ1-5, with D possibly TRBD1 on 6 matching bases. CDR1 and CDR2 from the germline V gene are MDHEN and SYDVKM. The CDR3 has 14 residues. V lost 6 bases and J lost 6, with 15 bases in between. CDR3 DNA sequence: TGTGCCAGCAGCCTGACGGGGGCAGGTCAGCCCCAGCATTTT. Residues: CASSLTGAGQPQHF.

By proportion, this clone is medium-sized. The V and J genes are TRBV28 and TRBJ2-2; 12 bases map to TRBD2. Unmatched junction bases numbered 8, after V lost 3 bases and J lost 6 bases. Germline loops: CDR1 MDHEN, CDR2 SYDVKM. This CDR3 spans 17 amino acids. The CDR3 DNA follows: TGTGCCAGCAGTTTCCCGGGACTAGCGGGTGAAGCCGGGGAGCTGTTTTTT. Translating gives CASSFPGLAGEAGELFF. The variable domain in full, completed from reference TRBV28 and TRBJ2-2, reads DVKVTQSSRYLVKRTGEKVFLECVQDMDHENMFWYRQDPGLGLRLIYFSYDVKMKEKGDIPEGYSVSREKKERFSLILESASTNQTSMYLCASSFPGLAGEAGELFFGEGSRLTVL.

This clone was detected once. The chain employs TRBV29-1 and TRBJ2-1, with 9 nucleotides matching TRBD1. Germline CDR1 and CDR2: SQVTM and ANQGSEA. The CDR3 spans 15 residues. The trim removed 4 bases at V and 8 bases at J, leaving 12 bases unmatched. DNA of the CDR3: TGCAGCGTTGCCACCCCGGACAGGGGTAGTCATGAGCAGTTCTTC. Its protein is CSVATPDRGSHEQFF.

The rearrangement uses TRBV11-1 and TRBJ1-4; possible D gene TRBD1, 5 bases. This CDR3 has 16 amino acids. Germline V gene data show CDR1 as SGHAT and CDR2 as FQDESV (reference sequence). V was clipped by 2 bases and J by 7 bases, with 17 bases between them. CDR3 loop: CASSLREGPLPEKLFF. The CDR3 DNA reads as TGTGCCAGCAGCTTACGCGAGGGGCCGCTACCTGAAAAACTGTTTTTT.

This clone was counted only a few times. The chain couples TRBV19 to TRBJ2-1, with 9 bases identical to TRBD2. CDR1 LNHDA and CDR2 SQIVND come from the germline V gene (reference sequence). This CDR3 has 15 amino acids. With 7 bases clipped from V and 0 bases from J, the junction kept 4 bases outside the gene matches. As DNA, the CDR3 is TGTGCCAGTACTCATAGCGGGAGCTCCTACAATGAGCAGTTCTTC. Protein product: CASTHSGSSYNEQFF.

This clone was counted a single time. This sequence joins TRBV11-2 and TRBJ2-3; D is unclear. Trimming shortened V by 2 bases and J by 9 bases, and 9 bases separated the two germline ends. CDR1 is SGHAT and CDR2 is FQNNGV in the germline V gene. The CDR3 is 12 amino acids. CDR3 loop: CASSLRLGTQYF. The CDR3 DNA is TGTGCCAGCAGCTTAAGATTGGGCACGCAGTATTTT.

The V call is TRBV7-9, the J call TRBJ2-5; 11 bases are shared with TRBD2. The CDR3 is made up of 17 amino acids. Germline V gene data show CDR1 as SEHNR and CDR2 as FQNEAQ (reference sequence). V lost 4 bases, J lost 4 bases, and 11 bases stayed unmatched. The CDR3 loop reads CASSSLDSGRARETQYF. Written as DNA, the CDR3 is TGTGCCAGCAGCTCCCTTGATAGCGGGAGGGCCAGAGAGACCCAGTACTTC.